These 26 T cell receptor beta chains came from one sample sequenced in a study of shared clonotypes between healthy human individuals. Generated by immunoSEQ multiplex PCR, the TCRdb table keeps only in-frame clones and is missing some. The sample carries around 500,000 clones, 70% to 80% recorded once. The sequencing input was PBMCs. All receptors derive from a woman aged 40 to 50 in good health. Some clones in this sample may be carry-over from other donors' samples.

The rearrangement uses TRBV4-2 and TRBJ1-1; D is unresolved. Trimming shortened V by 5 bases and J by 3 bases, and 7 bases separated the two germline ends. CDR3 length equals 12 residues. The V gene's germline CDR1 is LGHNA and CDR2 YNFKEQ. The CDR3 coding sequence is TGTGCCAGCAGCAAAAAGGACACTGAAGCTTTCTTT. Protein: CASSKKDTEAFF.

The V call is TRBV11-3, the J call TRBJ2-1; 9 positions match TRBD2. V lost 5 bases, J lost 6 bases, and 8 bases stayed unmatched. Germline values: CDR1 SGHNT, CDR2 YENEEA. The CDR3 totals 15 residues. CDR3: CASSLISGSGNEQFF. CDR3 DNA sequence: TGTGCCAGCAGCCTAATTAGCGGGAGTGGCAATGAGCAGTTCTTC.

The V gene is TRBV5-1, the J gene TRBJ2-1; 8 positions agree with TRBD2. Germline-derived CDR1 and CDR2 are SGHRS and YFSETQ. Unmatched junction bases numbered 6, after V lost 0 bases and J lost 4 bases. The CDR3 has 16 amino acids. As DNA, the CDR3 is TGCGCCAGCAGCTTGGCCAGCGGGAGAACTTACAATGAGCAGTTCTTC. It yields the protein CASSLASGRTYNEQFF.

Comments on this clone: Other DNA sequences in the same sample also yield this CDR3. The CDR3 here is CSVEGGAGGYNEQFF. Written as DNA, the CDR3 is TGCAGCGTGGAGGGTGGAGCAGGGGGATACAATGAGCAGTTCTTC. This sequence joins TRBV29-1 and TRBJ2-1, with D perhaps TRBD1 (7 bases). The germline V gene has CDR1 SQVTM and CDR2 ANQGSEA. V was cut by 6 bases and J by 4 bases, with 19 bases left in between. The CDR3 is 15 amino acids.

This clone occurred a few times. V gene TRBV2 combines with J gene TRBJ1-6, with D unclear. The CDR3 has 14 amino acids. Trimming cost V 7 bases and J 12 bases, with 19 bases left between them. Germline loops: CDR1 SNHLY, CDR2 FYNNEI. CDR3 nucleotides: TGTGCCAGCACTGGCCTGGTCGGCGCGGAACCCCTCCACTTT. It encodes CASTGLVGAEPLHF.

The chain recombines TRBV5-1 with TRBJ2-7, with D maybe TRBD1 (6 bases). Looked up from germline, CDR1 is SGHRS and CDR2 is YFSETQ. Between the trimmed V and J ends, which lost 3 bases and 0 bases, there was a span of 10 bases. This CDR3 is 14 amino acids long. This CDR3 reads CASSSLDSSYEQYF. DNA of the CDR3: TGCGCCAGCAGCTCCTTGGACAGCTCCTACGAGCAGTACTTC. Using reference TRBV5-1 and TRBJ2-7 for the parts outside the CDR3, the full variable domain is KAGVTQTPRYLIKTRGQQVTLSCSPISGHRSVSWYQQTPGQGLQFLFEYFSETQRNKGNFPGRFSGRQFSNSRSEMNVSTLELGDSALYLCASSSLDSSYEQYFGPGTRLTVT.

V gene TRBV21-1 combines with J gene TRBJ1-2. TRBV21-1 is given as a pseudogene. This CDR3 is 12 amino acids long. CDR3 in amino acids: CASRGEGNGYTF. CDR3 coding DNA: TGTGCCAGCAGGGGGGAAGGGAATGGCTACACCTTC.

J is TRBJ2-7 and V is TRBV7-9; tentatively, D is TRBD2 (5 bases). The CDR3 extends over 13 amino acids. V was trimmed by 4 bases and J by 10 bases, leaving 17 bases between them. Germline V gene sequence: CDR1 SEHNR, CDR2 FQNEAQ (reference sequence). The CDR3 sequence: CASSYSEWEIQYF. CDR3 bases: TGTGCCAGCAGCTATTCGGAGTGGGAGATTCAGTACTTC.

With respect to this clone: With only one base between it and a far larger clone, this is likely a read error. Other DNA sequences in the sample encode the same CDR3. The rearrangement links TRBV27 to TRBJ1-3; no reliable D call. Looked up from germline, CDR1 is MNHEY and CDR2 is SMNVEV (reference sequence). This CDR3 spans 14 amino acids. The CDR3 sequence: CASSLSFSGNTIYF. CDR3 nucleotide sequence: TGTGCCAGCAGTTTATCCTTCTCTGGAAACACCATATACTTT.

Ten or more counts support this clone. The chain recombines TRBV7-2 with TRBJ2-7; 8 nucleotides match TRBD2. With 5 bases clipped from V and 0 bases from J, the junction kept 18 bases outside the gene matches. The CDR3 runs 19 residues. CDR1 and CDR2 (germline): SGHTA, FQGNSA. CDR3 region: CASSPGGGAGVITSYEQYF. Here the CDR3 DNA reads TGTGCCAGCAGCCCAGGAGGGGGAGCGGGGGTTATTACCTCCTACGAGCAGTACTTC.

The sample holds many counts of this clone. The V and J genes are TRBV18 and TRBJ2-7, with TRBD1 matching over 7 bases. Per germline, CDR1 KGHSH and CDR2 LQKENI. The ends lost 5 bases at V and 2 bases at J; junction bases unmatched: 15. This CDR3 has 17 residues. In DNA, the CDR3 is TGTGCCAGCTCAAGACAGTCCCGGGGACAGCCAACCTACGAGCAGTACTTC. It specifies CASSRQSRGQPTYEQYF.

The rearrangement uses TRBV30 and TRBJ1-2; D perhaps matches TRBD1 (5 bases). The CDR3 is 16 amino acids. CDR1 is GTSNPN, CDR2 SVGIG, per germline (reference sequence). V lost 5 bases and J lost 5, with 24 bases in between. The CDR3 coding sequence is TGTGCCTGGGTACCGCTAGACGGGGGTCGGGGGTATGGCTACACCTTC. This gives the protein CAWVPLDGGRGYGYTF.

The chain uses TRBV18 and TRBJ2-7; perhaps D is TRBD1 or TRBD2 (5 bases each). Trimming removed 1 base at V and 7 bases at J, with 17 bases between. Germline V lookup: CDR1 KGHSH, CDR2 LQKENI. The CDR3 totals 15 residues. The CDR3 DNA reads TGTGCCAGCTCACCACAAGGGACCCCGCCGGGGGAGCAGTACTTC. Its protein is CASSPQGTPPGEQYF.

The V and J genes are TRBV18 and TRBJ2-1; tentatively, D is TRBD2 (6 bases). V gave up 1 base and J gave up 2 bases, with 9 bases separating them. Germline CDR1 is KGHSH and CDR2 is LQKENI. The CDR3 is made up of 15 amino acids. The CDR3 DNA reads TGTGCCAGCTCACCACTAGCGGCAACCTACAATGAGCAGTTCTTC. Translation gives CASSPLAATYNEQFF.

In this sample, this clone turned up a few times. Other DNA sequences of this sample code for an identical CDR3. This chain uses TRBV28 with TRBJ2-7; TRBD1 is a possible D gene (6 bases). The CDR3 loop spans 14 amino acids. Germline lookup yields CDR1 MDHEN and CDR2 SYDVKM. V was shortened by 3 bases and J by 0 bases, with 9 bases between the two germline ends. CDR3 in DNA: TGTGCCAGCAGTTTTAAGGGGGTCTCCTACGAGCAGTACTTC. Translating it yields CASSFKGVSYEQYF.

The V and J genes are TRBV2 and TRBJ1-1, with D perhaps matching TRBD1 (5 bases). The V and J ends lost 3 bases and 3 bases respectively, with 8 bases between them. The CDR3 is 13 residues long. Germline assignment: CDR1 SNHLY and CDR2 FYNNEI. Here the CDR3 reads CASSEMGDTEAFF. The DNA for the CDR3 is TGTGCCAGCAGTGAGATGGGGGACACTGAAGCTTTCTTT.

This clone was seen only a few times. The CDR3 reads CASSYGDRAHEQYF. In DNA form, the CDR3 reads TGTGCCAGCAGTTACGGGGACAGGGCCCATGAGCAGTACTTC. The chain links TRBV6-6 to TRBJ2-7, with 9 bases identical to TRBD1. J lost 7 bases, V lost 2 bases, and 6 bases had no gene match. The CDR3 covers 14 residues. Germline V gene sequence: CDR1 MNHNY, CDR2 SVGAGI (reference sequence).

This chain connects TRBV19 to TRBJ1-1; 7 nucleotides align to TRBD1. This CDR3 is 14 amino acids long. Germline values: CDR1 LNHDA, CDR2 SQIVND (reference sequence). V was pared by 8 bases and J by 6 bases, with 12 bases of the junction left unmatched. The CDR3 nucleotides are TGTGCCAGTCAAACAGGGGCGGCGGGCGCTGAAGCTTTCTTT. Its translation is CASQTGAAGAEAFF.

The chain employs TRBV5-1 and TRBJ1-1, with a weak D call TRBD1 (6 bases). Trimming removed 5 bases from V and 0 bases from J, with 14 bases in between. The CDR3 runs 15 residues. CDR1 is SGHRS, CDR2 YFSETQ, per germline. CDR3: CASRPYRDLNTEAFF. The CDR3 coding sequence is TGCGCCAGCAGACCATACAGGGACCTGAACACTGAAGCTTTCTTT.

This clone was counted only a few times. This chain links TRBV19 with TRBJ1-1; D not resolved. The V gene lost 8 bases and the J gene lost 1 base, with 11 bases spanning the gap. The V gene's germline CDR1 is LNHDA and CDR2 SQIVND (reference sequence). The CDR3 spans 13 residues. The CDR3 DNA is TGTGCCAGTTTTGGCAGAAAGAACACTGAAGCTTTCTTT. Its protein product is CASFGRKNTEAFF. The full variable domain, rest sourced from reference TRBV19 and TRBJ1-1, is DGGITQSPKYLFRKEGQNVTLSCEQNLNHDAMYWYRQDPGQGLRLIYYSQIVNDFQKGDIAEGYSVSREKKESFPLTVTSAQKNPTAFYLCASFGRKNTEAFFGQGTRLTVV.

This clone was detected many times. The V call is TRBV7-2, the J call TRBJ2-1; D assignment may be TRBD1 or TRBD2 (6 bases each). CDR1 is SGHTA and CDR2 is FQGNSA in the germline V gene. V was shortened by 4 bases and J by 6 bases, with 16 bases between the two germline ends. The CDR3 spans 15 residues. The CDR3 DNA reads TGTGCCAGCAGCTACCGGAGGGGGACTGTCAATGAGCAGTTCTTC. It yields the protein CASSYRRGTVNEQFF.

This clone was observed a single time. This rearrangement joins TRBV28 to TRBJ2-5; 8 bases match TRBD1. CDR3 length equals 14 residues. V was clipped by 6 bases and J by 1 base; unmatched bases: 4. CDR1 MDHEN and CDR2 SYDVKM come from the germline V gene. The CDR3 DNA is TGTGCCAGCAGGCCTCAGGGGGCCCAAGAGACCCAGTACTTC. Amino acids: CASRPQGAQETQYF.

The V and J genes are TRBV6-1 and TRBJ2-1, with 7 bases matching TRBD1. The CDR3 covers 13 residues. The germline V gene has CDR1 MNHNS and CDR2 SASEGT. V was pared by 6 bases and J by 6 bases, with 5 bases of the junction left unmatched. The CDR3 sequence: CASRETGFNEQFF. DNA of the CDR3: TGTGCCAGCAGAGAGACAGGGTTCAATGAGCAGTTCTTC.

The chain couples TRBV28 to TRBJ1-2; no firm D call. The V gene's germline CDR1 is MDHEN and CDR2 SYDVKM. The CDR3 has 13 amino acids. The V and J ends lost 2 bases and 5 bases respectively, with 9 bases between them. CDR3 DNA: TGTGCCAGCAGTTTAGGCTCTAGTTATGGCTACACCTTC. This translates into CASSLGSSYGYTF.

This CDR3 reads CASSTPGHSSYEQYF. CDR3 DNA: TGTGCCAGCAGTACACCGGGACATAGCTCCTACGAGCAGTACTTC. This chain joins TRBV7-2 and TRBJ2-7; a weak D match, TRBD1 (6 bases). Trimming cost V 6 bases and J 0 bases, with 15 bases left between them. The CDR3 runs to 15 residues. The germline V gene encodes CDR1 SGHTA and CDR2 FQGNSA.

CDR3 coding DNA: TGTGCCAGCAGCCAAGGTCGAGAAGCAGGGGGGGAGACCCAGTACTTC. Translation gives CASSQGREAGGETQYF. The rearrangement joins TRBV4-2 to TRBJ2-7; a possible D gene is TRBD1 (7 bases). The closer fit of TRBJ2-5 to the DNA end suggests the J call may be wrong. The CDR3 runs 16 residues. From germline, CDR1 is LGHNA and CDR2 YNFKEQ.